Below, one T cell receptor (beta chain) is given with its context. Its antigen is not known. These data are taken from a study of T cell responses to AZD1222 COVID-19 vaccine. The study, taken as a whole, reports: Mapped onto spike, vaccine-associated CD4 TCRs spanned it and were dominant at 160-218 and 743-854.

The CDR3 has 16 amino acids. Germline V gene sequence: CDR1 SGHRS, CDR2 YFSETQ. The junction had 12 bases not matched to a gene; V was cut back by 5 bases and J by 8 bases. Method: immunoSEQ multiplex PCR; TCRdb's copy keeps in-frame clones and lacks some. This repertoire shows about 100,000 clones, 88% found once; its top ten account for about 1.7%. The sequenced sample was peripheral blood, obtained on day 0 of AZD1222 vaccination. The source of this sequence is an adult in good health. The chain employs TRBV5-1 and TRBJ2-1, with TRBD2 identical over 11 bases. In DNA form, the CDR3 reads TGCGCCAGCAGATTTAGCGGGAGGGCCGGGTCTGATGAGCAGTTCTTC. It specifies CASRFSGRAGSDEQFF.